The 20 T cell receptor delta chains below come from one sample, sequenced in a study of γδ T cells in repeated Plasmodium falciparum infection. TCRdb reapplied CATT to the multiplex PCR reads. The table records some 51,000 delta-chain clones, roughly 1.9% of them present only once. Gammadelta T cells were flow-sorted from PBMC into Vgamma9/Vdelta2+ and Vdelta2-negative populations for bulk analysis. Sequenced input: gamma-delta T cells from blood. The receptors originated from a pool of human donors (malaria-infected and uninfected, not separated).

Regarding this clone: This is likely an artifact of a read error, given a far larger clone one base away. The same CDR3 arises from other DNA sequences in this sample as well. CDR3 in DNA: TGTGCCTGTGAGCGGCGGGGGGCCCTCACTGATAAACTCATCTTT. Amino acids: CACERRGALTDKLIF. This chain connects TRDV2 to TRDJ1, with D possibly matching TRDD3 (5 bases). No J gene was available from TCRdb, and it was assigned here by a germline match of the DNA. This CDR3 has 15 residues. The germline CDR1 and CDR2 sequences are GEAIGNYY and EKD. Trimming stripped 4 bases from V and 5 bases from J, with 19 bases between.

At least ten counts were recorded for this clone. TCRdb lists the protein of a much larger clone for this DNA, which differs at residue 7, so this is likely a read error; the protein given here is translated from the DNA itself. This sequence joins TRDV1 and TRDJ1; perhaps TRDD3 as D (5 bases). No J gene was available from TCRdb, and it was assigned here by a germline match of the DNA. The CDR3 covers 19 residues. CDR1 TSWWSYY and CDR2 QGS come from the germline V gene. Trimming left V 11 bases short and J 3 bases short, with 34 bases between. The CDR3 bases are TGTGCTTTTGCGATCGGTCCTCCAACTCACTCTGGGTGGTCCGATAAACTCATCTTT. Protein: CAFAIGPPTHSGWSDKLIF.

A remark on this clone: This probably arose from a read error, given a far larger clone one base away. Other DNA sequences in the same sample also yield this CDR3. The gene calls are TRDV1 and TRDJ3; maybe TRDD3 (6 bases). The J gene, left out of TCRdb, was set here by checking the DNA against germline. The germline CDR1 and CDR2 sequences are TSWWSYY and QGS. The CDR3 covers 22 residues. CDR3 loop: CALGEHGLRRDIGSWDTRQMFF. The CDR3, as DNA: TGTGCTCTTGGGGAACATGGCCTCAGGAGGGATATTGGATCCTGGGACACCCGGCAGATGTTTTTC.

This clone has a handful of counts. This probably arose from a read error, given a far larger clone one base away. This same CDR3 is encoded by further DNA sequences in the sample. This chain joins TRDV1 and TRDJ1, with 10 bases lining up with TRDD3. In the absence of a J gene in TCRdb, the DNA was matched to germline to assign it here. V was pared by 3 bases and J by 0 bases, with 19 bases of the junction left unmatched. The CDR3 is made up of 21 amino acids. Germline V CDR1 and CDR2: TSWWSYY, QGS. Here the CDR3 DNA reads TGTGCTCTTGGGGAGGTATGTTCCTCCTTCCTGGGGGATAGTAACACCGATAAACTCATCTTT. This translates into CALGEVCSSFLGDSNTDKLIF.

CDR3 sequence: CALGSCLPYWGIQTTYTDKLIF. In DNA form, the CDR3 reads TGTGCTCTTGGGTCCTGCCTGCCGTACTGGGGGATACAAACCACGTACACCGATAAACTCATCTTT. The chain recombines TRDV1 with TRDJ1, with 12 bases aligning to TRDD3. The J gene was not available in TCRdb and was assigned here by matching the DNA to germline segments. V lost 5 bases and J lost 0; bases outside the gene matches: 22. In germline, CDR1 is TSWWSYY, CDR2 QGS. The CDR3 has 22 residues.

This clone was observed a few times. The TCRdb record carries a much larger clone's protein, which differs from this DNA's translation at residue 9; a read error is the likely cause, and the protein listed here is the DNA translation. The chain uses TRDV2 and TRDJ1, with TRDD3 matching 7 bases. Because TCRdb records no J gene, it was assigned here through a match of the DNA to germline. The CDR3 runs to 17 residues. CDR1 and CDR2 from the germline V gene are GEAIGNYY and EKD. Trimming took 3 bases from V and 3 from J; bases not matched to a gene: 15. The DNA of the CDR3 is TGTGCCTGTGACTACGTACTGCGCACTGGGGATCCCGATAAACTCATCTTT. Encoded protein: CACDYVLRTGDPDKLIF.

This clone was observed a handful of times. A read error likely explains why the TCRdb protein, taken from a much larger clone, differs from this DNA's translation at residue 7; the protein shown is translated from the DNA. V gene TRDV3 combines with J gene TRDJ1; 8 bases agree with TRDD3. Germline matching of the DNA provided the J gene here, since TCRdb leaves it blank. The junction had 15 bases not matched to a gene; V was cut back by 5 bases and J by 10 bases. The CDR3 length is 13 residues. Germline V gene data show CDR1 as TVYSNPD and CDR2 as GDNSRS (reference sequence). The CDR3 reads CAKRGRMGDGLIF. The CDR3 nucleotides read TGTGCCAAACGAGGGAGGATGGGGGATGGACTCATCTTT. The entire variable domain, with the rest obtained from reference TRDV3 and TRDJ1, is as follows: CDKVTQSSPDQTVASGSEVVLLCTYDTVYSNPDLFWYRIRPDYSFQFVFYGDNSRSEGADFTQGRFSVKHILTQKAFHLVISPVRTEDSATYYCAKRGRMGDGLIFGKGTRVTVEP.

This clone was detected many times. A far larger clone is off by one base, so a read error is likely. This sample includes further DNA sequences coding for the same CDR3. This CDR3 reads CACDTLSTGEQYTDKLIF. The CDR3 region has the DNA TGTGCCTGTGACACCCTAAGTACTGGGGAGCAGTACACCGATAAACTCATCTTT. The V and J genes are TRDV2 and TRDJ1, with TRDD3 matching over 7 bases. The CDR3 length is 18 residues. V lost 0 bases and J lost 0; bases outside the gene matches: 12. From germline, CDR1 is GEAIGNYY and CDR2 EKD.

Points on this clone: TCRdb lists the protein of a much larger clone for this DNA, which differs at residue 8, so this is likely a read error; the protein given here is translated from the DNA itself. V and J are TRDV1 and TRDJ1, with D perhaps matching TRDD2 or TRDD3 (5 bases each). As TCRdb names no J gene, one was assigned here on the basis of a DNA match to germline. V was cut by 5 bases and J by 0 bases, with 40 bases left in between. CDR1 and CDR2 from the germline V gene are TSWWSYY and QGS. The CDR3 is 24 residues long. The CDR3 coding sequence is TGTGCTCTTGGGAAGGATAACTCCTATCCCCTATTCAAGACCCAACCCTTTTACACCGATAAACTCATCTTT. Its translation: CALGKDNSYPLFKTQPFYTDKLIF.

This clone was seen only a few times. The translation of this DNA and the TCRdb protein of a much larger clone differ at residue 15, probably owing to a read error; the protein shown here is translated from the DNA. The chain couples TRDV1 to TRDJ1, with D perhaps assigned TRDD2 or TRDD3 (8 bases each). Here the J gene was assigned by germline matching of the DNA, as TCRdb has none. The germline gives CDR1 TSWWSYY, CDR2 QGS. CDR3 length: 23 residues. V lost 4 bases, J lost 2 bases, and 38 bases lay in between. CDR3 loop: CALGVPPLFLRGWGSDRTDKLIF. The CDR3 coding sequence is TGTGCTCTTGGGGTCCCTCCCCTCTTCCTACGTGGCTGGGGGAGTGACAGAACCGATAAACTCATCTTT.

This clone was picked up a small number of times. A far larger clone lies a single base away; this is likely a read error. This CDR3 is also generated by other DNA sequences in the sample. The V gene call reads TRDV1; no J gene was called; the table gives TRDD3 as D, unverified against the DNA. CDR1 TSWWSYY and CDR2 QGS come from the germline V gene. The length of the CDR3 is 22 residues. The CDR3 coding sequence is TGTGCTCTTGGGGCTCCTATCCACCGAGTCCCGTACTGGGGGAAGTACACCGATAAACTCATTTTT. Translation: CALGAPIHRVPYWGKYTDKLIF.

Note on this clone: A far larger clone is one base from this, pointing to a likely read error. Other DNA sequences of this sample code for an identical CDR3. This chain joins TRDV1 and TRDJ2; 9 nucleotides line up with TRDD3. The CDR3 runs 19 residues. Germline loops: CDR1 TSWWSYY, CDR2 QGS. The V and J ends lost 8 bases and 2 bases, in that order; junction bases with no gene match: 18. The DNA of the CDR3 is TGTGCTCTTTTTCCTACTGTTGGGGGATATCTAGCCTTGACAGCACAACTCTTCTTT. This sequence encodes CALFPTVGGYLALTAQLFF.

This clone was counted only a few times. The TCRdb record carries a much larger clone's protein, which differs from this DNA's translation at residue 14; a read error is the likely cause, and the protein listed here is the DNA translation. This chain joins TRDV2 and TRDJ1; 11 bases line up with TRDD3. TCRdb offers no J gene call, so here the DNA was matched to germline to obtain one. Germline V lookup: CDR1 GEAIGNYY, CDR2 EKD. The CDR3 totals 21 residues. Unmatched junction bases numbered 17, after V lost 0 bases and J lost 0 bases. CDR3 bases: TGTGCCTGTGACACCGAAAGGGTTCTTACTGGGGGATATCTGTACACCGATAAACTCATCTTT. Translation gives CACDTERVLTGGYLYTDKLIF.

Concerning this clone: The TCRdb protein, from a much larger clone, departs from this DNA's translation at residue 20, likely by read error; the protein shown derives from the DNA. For the V gene the call is TRDV1; the J gene has no call; TRDD3, the table's D call, lacks a check against the DNA. The CDR3 is 22 residues long. Germline CDR1 reads TSWWSYY; CDR2 reads QGS. CDR3 in amino acids: CALGRTWGIRVSSSWDTRQTFF. The CDR3 region has the DNA TGTGCTCTTGGGCGAACGTGGGGGATACGCGTTTCGAGCTCCTGGGACACCCGACAGACGTTTTTC.

This clone was found many times. CDR3 protein: CACDTVASTGGYGRTDKLIF. CDR3 DNA: TGTGCCTGTGACACGGTTGCTAGTACTGGGGGATACGGTAGGACCGATAAACTCATCTTT. The V call is TRDV2, the J call TRDJ1, with 13 positions matching TRDD3. The CDR3 is 20 amino acids. The J segment lost 2 bases and the V segment lost 1 base, leaving 15 bases of the junction unmatched. The germline V gene encodes CDR1 GEAIGNYY and CDR2 EKD.

This clone is judged medium-sized. V is TRDV2 and J is TRDJ1; 10 bases fit TRDD3. The germline CDR1 and CDR2 sequences are GEAIGNYY and EKD. With V trimmed by 2 bases and J by 3 bases, 14 bases remained unmatched. The CDR3 covers 18 residues. CDR3 nucleotides: TGTGCCTGTGACAGACTCGGGGGATACGTGGGCGATGCCGATAAACTCATCTTT. Translating it yields CACDRLGGYVGDADKLIF.

Note on this clone: This sequence is one base from a far larger clone and is likely a read error. Other nucleotide sequences in the sample specify the same CDR3. The V and J genes are TRDV2 and TRDJ1, with TRDD3 matching 8 bases. The CDR3 runs 15 residues. Germline CDR1 is GEAIGNYY and CDR2 is EKD. Germline trimming cut 7 bases from V and 10 bases from J; bases unmatched to any gene: 19. Written as DNA, the CDR3 is TGTGCCTGCGACGCCCTTACTGGGGGCTCCGGGGGACTCATCTTT. This sequence encodes CACDALTGGSGGLIF.

This clone was counted a few times. This sequence is one base from a far larger clone and is likely a read error. Different DNA sequences within this sample yield the same CDR3. The DNA for the CDR3 is TGTGCTTCGTCGGAGCTGGGGGGTTACCCTTACACCGATAAACTCATCTTT. Encoded protein: CASSELGGYPYTDKLIF. The rearrangement joins TRDV3 to TRDJ1, with 7 bases lining up with TRDD3. CDR3 length equals 17 residues. Germline V lookup: CDR1 TVYSNPD, CDR2 GDNSRS (reference sequence).

In this sample, this clone turned up a few times. TCRdb's protein for this DNA is that of a much larger clone and differs from the translation at residue 9, likely a read error; the protein shown is the DNA translation. The gene calls are TRDV1 and TRDJ1; 10 nucleotides match TRDD3. The J gene is absent in TCRdb and was assigned here via DNA matching to germline. The CDR3 consists of 23 residues. In germline, CDR1 is TSWWSYY, CDR2 QGS. V gave up 3 bases and J gave up 7 bases; unmatched junction bases: 32. CDR3 amino acids: CALGDKAPTWGILLLGPLPKLIF. CDR3 bases: TGTGCTCTTGGGGACAAAGCCCCGACATGGGGGATACTCCTCTTAGGACCTCTCCCTAAACTCATCTTT.

This clone appeared a few times. The protein recorded in TCRdb matches a much larger clone and deviates from this DNA's translation at residues 3 and 9, suggesting a read error; the protein here is obtained by translating the DNA. V gene TRDV3 combines with J gene TRDJ1, with D possibly matching TRDD3 (5 bases). The germline CDR1 and CDR2 sequences are TVYSNPD and GDNSRS (reference sequence). The V end lost 5 bases, the J end lost 10 bases, and 23 bases lay between the germline ends. The CDR3 covers 13 residues. This chain's CDR3 is CAERGRIGEGLIF. The CDR3 nucleotides are TGTGCCGAACGAGGGAGGATTGGGGAGGGACTCATCTTT.